This T cell receptor beta chain is from a study of blood T cell repertoires in COVID-19 (dated by TCRdb to 2019 to 2021). About the study as a whole: Collaborator samples came from the United States, Italy and Spain and covered acute and convalescent phases of COVID-19. The samples were drawn from two sources: the first 160 participants of the ongoing ImmuneRACE study, and 950 to 1,500 subjects contributed by 6 global collaborators. A de-identified subject ID, COVID-19 status, age in years and sex were almost always included in the sample metadata. The repertoires were released in a freely available public database meant as a resource for research on the immune response to SARS-CoV-2. The prospective study material was composed of cDNA or gDNA derived from T cells, B-cell-depleted T cells, or PBMCs. Subjects who had been exposed to COVID-19, were actively infected with it, or had recovered from it provided the deeply sampled blood TCRbeta repertoires that made up the dataset. Where HLA class I and class II types were available, the types were taken from metadata supplied by the sample provider, not from assay-based typing.

Trimming leaves V shorter by 6 bases and J shorter by 7 bases, with the junction holding 8 bases beyond the gene matches. Taken from the germline V gene, the CDR1 and CDR2 loops are MRHNA and SNTAGT. The CDR3 starts with the cysteine, ends with the phenylalanine, and has 14 residues. The CDR3 DNA has 42 bases and is translated from base 1. The collaborating institutions used their own protocols to collect whole blood in K2EDTA tubes. Collaborator samples were shipped for TCRbeta analysis as frozen whole blood, isolated PBMCs, or DNA extracted from either sample type. The immunoSEQ Assay, a bias-controlled multiplex PCR, was used to amplify TCRbeta CDR3 regions from genomic DNA. Per the authors' processing: The number of nucleated cells in each sample was estimated from the amplification of reference gene primers within the assay. To quantify the absolute abundance of each unique TCRbeta CDR3 rearrangement, sequence reads were collapsed and filtered. For each sample, productive Simpson clonality was calculated as the square root of Simpson's diversity index over productive rearrangements. The table comes from immuneACCESS by way of TCRdb, which keeps in-frame sequences with V and J called. Part of the clones is missing from these tables; in studies checked, under half for an unresolved V gene and the rest for unknown reasons. V, J and clone size reflect that table, while D and trimming were determined from the DNA. The sample contains 210,000 or so clones, around nine tenths of them found a single time. The top ten clones comprise 5.5% to 7.5% of the sample.

What the research found in general, with its limitations: The amount of clinical and demographic metadata varied by source and participant and was provided uncurated.

Comments on this clone: Its antigen is still unknown. No base qualities exist here, and no much larger clone lies one base off it.

The chain is assembled from TRBV6-4 and TRBJ1-5; 8 bases in the middle match TRBD1. The sample comprised peripheral blood. The TCR originated in a man aged 35 to 55 with acute or convalescent COVID-19. The CDR3 loop reads CASSPTGDRQPQHF. DNA sequence: TGTGCCAGCAGCCCCACAGGGGACAGGCAGCCCCAGCATTTT.